This T cell receptor (beta chain) was profiled in a study of vaccination and CD4 T cells after COVID-19 (dated by TCRdb to between 2021 and 2023). Broadly, across the study: Convalescent patients had a positive SARS-CoV-2 result on nasal swab PCR, and of these patients, nine had mild disease and one had severe disease. In the convalescent cohort there were six males and four females, among whom were two Hispanic individuals, seven Caucasians, two Asians and one multiracial person. Two doses of either the Pfizer-BioNTech BNT162b2 vaccine (n=8) or the Moderna mRNA-1273 vaccine (n=2) were administered to participants. Post-vaccine blood samples were obtained a median of roughly 75 days after the second vaccine dose, with a range of roughly 14 to 241 days. Overlapping spike peptide pools from SARS-CoV-2 and from the common cold coronaviruses HCoV-NL63, HCoV-OC43 and HCoV-229E were used as culture stimuli. Control cultures used a CEFX viral epitope pool as positive control, an HIV-1 Nef peptide pool as negative control, or no peptide. In roughly nine COVID-19 convalescent patients and a handful of infection-naive healthy vaccine recipients, the spike-specific CD4+ TCR repertoire before mRNA vaccination was compared with the repertoire after mRNA vaccination. Post-COVID blood samples were collected from convalescent patients a median of around 96 days after diagnosis, with a range of roughly 30 to 161 days. Overall study outcomes, separate from this receptor: Among the post-vaccine SARS-CoV-2-reactive clones in convalescent patients, a median approximately 86% showed up only after vaccination, which suggests vaccine-specific priming. Of the vaccine-specific clones found in convalescent patients, nearly all (304 of 307) were mono-reactive for SARS-CoV-2 spike instead of being cross-reactive with common cold coronaviruses. Although the median number of SARS-CoV-2-reactive clonotypes went up from 20 to 25 after infection to about 38 after vaccination, the increase was not significant. Only a relatively small number of convalescent patients were included in the study, and early timepoints following natural infection were not analyzed.

Libraries were made using PCR. TCR sequencing of DNA from cultured CD4+ T cells used the Oncomine TCR Beta short-read assay at the Johns Hopkins FTIC core. The QIAamp micro DNA kit was used to extract genomic DNA from the cultured CD4+ T cells. Oncomine TCR Beta libraries from cultured CD4+ T cells were pooled using unique dual indexes and sequenced on an Illumina iSeq 100. The original methods were these. Non-productive sequences were removed, and CDR3s not starting with C, not ending with F or W, or shorter than 7 amino acids were discarded. The MANAFEST web application identified antigen-specific clonotypes by comparing peptide-stimulated wells against reference wells and other culture wells. To be called positive, a clone needed an FDR below 0.05, an odds ratio above 5, and a productive frequency above 0.1% in at least two of three replicate wells. Clonotypes that were significantly expanded in both SARS-CoV-2 spike wells and at least one common cold coronavirus spike condition were defined as cross-reactive. Levenshtein distances (stringdist) and unrooted phylogenetic trees (ape) in R version 3.6.1 were used to assess CDR3 homology. TCRdb itself trimmed the public reads at Q25 with fastp, ran MiXCR and retained productive beta chains. Here each entry gathers all rows of one CDR3 protein and keeps the most common genes and DNA. V and J calls and clone size were set by TCRdb, not the authors. A total of 9,000 to 15,000 distinct CDR3 sequences appear in this sample, roughly 61% of them only once. Roughly an eighth of the sample is taken by the ten largest.

Of note for this clonotype: Its recognized antigen is unknown. It has no much larger one-base neighbor in the sample; base qualities were not kept.

From the cysteine through the phenylalanine, the CDR3 covers 14 amino acids. The kept DNA is CDR3 alone, 42 bases in frame from the first base. Deletion took 6 bases off V and 4 bases off J, with a span of 16 bases between the germline ends. According to the germline V gene (reference sequence), CDR1 reads DFQATT and CDR2 reads SNEGSKA. This sample's treatment or condition label indicates: roughly 10-day PBMC culture with coronavirus spike peptide pools or control peptides (ViraFEST assay). To expand antigen-specific T cells with peptide pools and then pick out the expanded clonotypes through TCR sequencing, the study relied on the ViraFEST assay. The convalescent patients' positive SARS-CoV-2 PCR tests were from March to December 2020, which was before the Alpha, Beta and Delta variants emerged in the United States. Each well held 2.2 million or so PBMCs cultured in IMDM containing approximately 5% human AB serum and about 10 IU/ml IL-2, with 9 to 10 ug/ml peptide pools added. On days 3 and 7, half of the culture medium was replaced with fresh IL-2-containing medium. Once the cells had been in culture for about 10 days, the EasySep CD4+ T cell isolation kit was used to isolate CD4+ T cells by negative selection. Ficoll-Paque Plus gradient centrifugation was used to isolate PBMCs from whole blood, and the isolated PBMCs were then either used fresh or cryopreserved at -140C. Triplicate wells were generally used for each culture condition.

Sequencing used CD4+ T cells from blood, cultured in vitro. The receptor was isolated from a human donor who had recovered from COVID-19. This chain is built from TRBV20-1 and TRBJ1-5; there is no confident call for the D gene. The CDR3 region has the sequence CSARNEARNQPQHF. The DNA is TGCAGTGCCCGTAACGAGGCAAGAAATCAGCCCCAGCATTTT.